This entry describes one T cell receptor beta chain. Its antigen is unidentified. The data were taken from a study of PD-1 blockade in classical Hodgkin lymphoma. Only in-frame clones appear in the TCRdb table, and some are missing; sequencing was by immunoSEQ multiplex PCR. The sample has about 46,000 clones, around 70% seen once. Every single patient, without exception, relapsed after autologous stem cell transplantation, and brentuximab vedotin exposure varied. The patients, who had relapsed/refractory classical Hodgkin lymphoma, achieved best responses of complete response, partial response or progressive disease. The study, taken as a whole, reports: As was reported, newly diagnosed patients showed lower baseline TCR diversity than healthy donors did. Whoever responded completely had baseline diversity much like that seen in newly diagnosed patients.

The sequence derives from a human donor with classical Hodgkin lymphoma. The sample here was peripheral blood mononuclear cells (PBMCs), taken at baseline.

This CDR3 is CASSTEPGFNEQYF. CDR3 in DNA: TGTGCCAGCAGCACCGAACCGGGTTTCAACGAGCAGTACTTC. The chain joins TRBV5-5 to TRBJ2-7; D unresolved. CDR3 size: 14 residues. CDR1 is SGHKS, CDR2 YYEKEE, per germline (reference sequence). Between the trimmed V and J ends, which lost 4 bases and 5 bases, there was a span of 16 bases.